Listed below are T cell receptor beta chains from one sample, sequenced in a study of lymphopenia after photon versus proton radiotherapy. Using immunoSEQ multiplex PCR, the repertoire was profiled, and TCRdb retains in-frame clones only, with some absent. The repertoire holds 60,000 to 75,000 clones, with about nine tenths as singletons. Here the sequenced sample was peripheral blood, taken from a patient treated with proton-based radiotherapy. The origin of the receptors is a man older than 75 with esophageal cancer. The CDR3 runs from the conserved cysteine through the conserved F or W. The order of the fields is CDR3 protein, CDR3 DNA, D gene, V gene, clone size, J gene. D genes are given only for firm matches. Not all rows give a size; the values are once, few, many and, for expanded clones, a class.

CDR3aa: CASSSRGVTEAFF
CDR3nt: TGTGCCAGCTCAAGTAGGGGAGTCACTGAAGCTTTCTTT
d_gene: .
v_gene: TRBV18
abundance: .
j_gene: TRBJ1-1

CDR3aa: CSATPSGSARTQYF
CDR3nt: TGCAGCGCCACCCCTAGCGGGAGTGCCCGGACCCAGTACTTC
d_gene: TRBD2
v_gene: TRBV29-1
abundance: .
j_gene: TRBJ2-5

CDR3aa: CASSLVWEAHNEQFF
CDR3nt: TGCGCCAGCAGCTTGGTGTGGGAGGCTCACAATGAGCAGTTCTTC
d_gene: .
v_gene: TRBV5-1
abundance: .
j_gene: TRBJ2-1

CDR3aa: CASRKTDSYGAEAFF
CDR3nt: TGTGCCAGCAGGAAAACAGACTCATACGGGGCTGAAGCTTTCTTT
d_gene: .
v_gene: TRBV2
abundance: .
j_gene: TRBJ1-1

CDR3aa: CASSLLGALVTEAFF
CDR3nt: TGTGCCAGCAGCTTATTGGGGGCCCTCGTCACTGAAGCTTTCTTT
d_gene: .
v_gene: TRBV7-2
abundance: .
j_gene: TRBJ1-1

CDR3aa: CASSKTGNTEAFF
CDR3nt: TGTGCCAGCAGCAAGACAGGGAACACTGAAGCTTTCTTT
d_gene: .
v_gene: TRBV5-4
abundance: .
j_gene: TRBJ1-1

CDR3aa: CASAQGRNTYEQYF
CDR3nt: TGTGCCAGCGCCCAGGGGAGGAACACCTACGAGCAGTACTTC
d_gene: .
v_gene: TRBV7-9
abundance: .
j_gene: TRBJ2-7

CDR3aa: CAWSEGAGAGANVLTF
CDR3nt: TGTGCCTGGAGTGAGGGAGCGGGGGCTGGGGCCAACGTCCTGACTTTC
d_gene: TRBD2
v_gene: TRBV30
abundance: once
j_gene: TRBJ2-6

CDR3aa: CASSKIGDDHTDTQYF
CDR3nt: TGTGCCAGCAGCAAAATAGGGGACGACCACACAGATACGCAGTATTTT
d_gene: .
v_gene: TRBV21-1
abundance: .
j_gene: TRBJ2-3

CDR3aa: CASSRRTQETQYF
CDR3nt: TGTGCCAGTAGCAGAAGGACCCAAGAGACCCAGTACTTC
d_gene: .
v_gene: TRBV19
abundance: .
j_gene: TRBJ2-5

CDR3aa: CASRGVYSNQPQHF
CDR3nt: TGTGCCAGCAGGGGGGTTTATAGCAATCAGCCCCAGCATTTT
d_gene: .
v_gene: TRBV6-6
abundance: .
j_gene: TRBJ1-5

CDR3aa: CASSSTRDTEAFF
CDR3nt: TGTGCCAGCAGTTCGACCCGGGACACTGAAGCTTTCTTT
d_gene: .
v_gene: TRBV6-1
abundance: .
j_gene: TRBJ1-1

CDR3aa: CASSLGWGQPQHF
CDR3nt: TGTGCCAGCAGCTTAGGCTGGGGTCAGCCCCAGCATTTT
d_gene: .
v_gene: TRBV7-2
abundance: .
j_gene: TRBJ1-5

CDR3aa: CASSQDWARGTDTQYF
CDR3nt: TGCGCCAGCAGCCAAGATTGGGCGCGCGGGACAGATACGCAGTATTTT
d_gene: .
v_gene: TRBV4-3
abundance: .
j_gene: TRBJ2-3

CDR3aa: CASSYGTKGSPLHF
CDR3nt: TGTGCCAGCAGTTACGGCACGAAGGGGTCACCCCTCCACTTT
d_gene: .
v_gene: TRBV6-5
abundance: .
j_gene: TRBJ1-6

CDR3aa: CASSLDNRANVLTF
CDR3nt: TGTGCCAGCAGCTTGGACAACAGGGCCAACGTCCTGACTTTC
d_gene: .
v_gene: TRBV13
abundance: .
j_gene: TRBJ2-6

CDR3aa: CASRTDTEAFF
CDR3nt: TGTGCCAGCAGAACAGACACTGAAGCTTTCTTT
d_gene: .
v_gene: TRBV2
abundance: .
j_gene: TRBJ1-1

CDR3aa: CASSTSTGGNQPQHF
CDR3nt: TGTGCCAGTAGTACCTCGACAGGGGGGAATCAGCCCCAGCATTTT
d_gene: TRBD1
v_gene: TRBV19
abundance: .
j_gene: TRBJ1-5

CDR3aa: CASSPNGGSEQYF
CDR3nt: TGTGCCAGCAGCCCTAACGGAGGTAGCGAGCAGTACTTC
d_gene: .
v_gene: TRBV7-8
abundance: .
j_gene: TRBJ2-7

CDR3aa: CASSIDRAYEQYF
CDR3nt: TGTGCCAGTAGTATCGACAGAGCCTACGAGCAGTACTTC
d_gene: .
v_gene: TRBV19
abundance: .
j_gene: TRBJ2-7

CDR3aa: CASSLDPRDGENTEAFF
CDR3nt: TGCGCCAGCAGCTTGGACCCCAGGGACGGAGAGAACACTGAAGCTTTCTTT
d_gene: .
v_gene: TRBV5-1
abundance: .
j_gene: TRBJ1-1

CDR3aa: CASEAGNTIYF
CDR3nt: TGTGCCAGTGAAGCGGGAAACACCATATATTTT
d_gene: .
v_gene: TRBV19
abundance: .
j_gene: TRBJ1-3

CDR3aa: CASSPGNSGGAETQYF
CDR3nt: TGTGCCAGCAGCCCCGGCAATAGCGGGGGGGCTGAGACCCAGTACTTC
d_gene: TRBD2
v_gene: TRBV7-2
abundance: .
j_gene: TRBJ2-5

CDR3aa: CASRDRAYSNQPQHF
CDR3nt: TGTGCCAGCAGGGATAGGGCCTATAGCAATCAGCCCCAGCATTTT
d_gene: .
v_gene: TRBV2
abundance: .
j_gene: TRBJ1-5